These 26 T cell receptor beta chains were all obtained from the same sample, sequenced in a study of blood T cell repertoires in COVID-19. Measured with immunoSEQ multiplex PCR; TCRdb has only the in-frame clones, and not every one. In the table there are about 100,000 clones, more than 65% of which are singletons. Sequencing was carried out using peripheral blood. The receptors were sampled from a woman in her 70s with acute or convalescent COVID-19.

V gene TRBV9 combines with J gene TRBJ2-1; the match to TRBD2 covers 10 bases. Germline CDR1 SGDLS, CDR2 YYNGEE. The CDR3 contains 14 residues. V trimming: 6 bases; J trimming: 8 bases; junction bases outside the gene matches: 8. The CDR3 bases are TGTGCCAGCAACCAAGCGGGGGGGCCATATGAGCAGTTCTTC. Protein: CASNQAGGPYEQFF. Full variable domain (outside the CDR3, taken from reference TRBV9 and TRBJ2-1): DSGVTQTPKHLITATGQRVTLRCSPRSGDLSVYWYQQSLDQGLQFLIQYYNGEERAKGNILERFSAQQFPDLHSELNLSSLELGDSALYFCASNQAGGPYEQFFGPGTRLTVL.

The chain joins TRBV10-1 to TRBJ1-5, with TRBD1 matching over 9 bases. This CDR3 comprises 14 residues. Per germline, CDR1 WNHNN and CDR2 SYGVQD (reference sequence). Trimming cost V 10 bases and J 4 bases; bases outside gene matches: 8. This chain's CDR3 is CATQGTGLNQPQHF. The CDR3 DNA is TGCGCCACACAAGGGACAGGGTTGAATCAGCCCCAGCATTTT.

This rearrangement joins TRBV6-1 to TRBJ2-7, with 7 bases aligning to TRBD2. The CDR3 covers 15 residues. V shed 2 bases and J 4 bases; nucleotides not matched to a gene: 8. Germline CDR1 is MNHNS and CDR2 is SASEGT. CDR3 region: CASSEREWGGYEQYF. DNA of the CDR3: TGTGCCAGCAGTGAAAGAGAATGGGGGGGATACGAGCAGTACTTC.

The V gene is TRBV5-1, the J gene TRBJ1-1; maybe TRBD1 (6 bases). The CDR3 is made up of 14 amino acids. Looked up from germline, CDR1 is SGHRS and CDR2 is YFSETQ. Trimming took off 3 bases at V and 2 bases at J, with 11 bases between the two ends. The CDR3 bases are TGCGCCAGCAGCTCCTCGACAGGAAACACTGAAGCTTTCTTT. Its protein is CASSSSTGNTEAFF.

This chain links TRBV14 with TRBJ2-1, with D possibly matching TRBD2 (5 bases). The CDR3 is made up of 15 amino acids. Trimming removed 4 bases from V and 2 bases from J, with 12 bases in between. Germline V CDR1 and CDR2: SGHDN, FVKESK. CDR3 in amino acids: CASSLGEGAYNEQFF. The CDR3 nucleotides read TGTGCCAGCAGCCTTGGCGAGGGCGCCTACAATGAGCAGTTCTTC.

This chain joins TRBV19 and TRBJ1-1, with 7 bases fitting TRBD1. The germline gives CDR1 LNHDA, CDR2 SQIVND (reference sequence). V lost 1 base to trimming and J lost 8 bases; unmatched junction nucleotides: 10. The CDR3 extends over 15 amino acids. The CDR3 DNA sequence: TGTGCCAGTAGTATAGGGTCCGACAGGGCTTGGGAAGCTTTCTTT. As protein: CASSIGSDRAWEAFF.

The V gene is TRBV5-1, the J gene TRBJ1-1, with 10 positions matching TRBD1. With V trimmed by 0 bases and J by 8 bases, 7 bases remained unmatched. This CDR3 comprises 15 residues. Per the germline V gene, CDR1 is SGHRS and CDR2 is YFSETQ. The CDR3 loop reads CASSLVGDRGTEAFF. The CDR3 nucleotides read TGCGCCAGCAGCTTGGTTGGGGACAGGGGCACCGAAGCTTTCTTT. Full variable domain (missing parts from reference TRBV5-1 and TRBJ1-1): KAGVTQTPRYLIKTRGQQVTLSCSPISGHRSVSWYQQTPGQGLQFLFEYFSETQRNKGNFPGRFSGRQFSNSRSEMNVSTLELGDSALYLCASSLVGDRGTEAFFGQGTRLTVV.

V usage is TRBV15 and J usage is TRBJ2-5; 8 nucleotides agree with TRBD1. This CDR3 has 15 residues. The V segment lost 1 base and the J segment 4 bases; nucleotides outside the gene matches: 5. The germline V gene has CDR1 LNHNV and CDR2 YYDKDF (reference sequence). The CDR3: CATSRVAGGPETQYF. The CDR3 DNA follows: TGTGCCACCAGCAGAGTGGCAGGGGGCCCAGAGACCCAGTACTTC.

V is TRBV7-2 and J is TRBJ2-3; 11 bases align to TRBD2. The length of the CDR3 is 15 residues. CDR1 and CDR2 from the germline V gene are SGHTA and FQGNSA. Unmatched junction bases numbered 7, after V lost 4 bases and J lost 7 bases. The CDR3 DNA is TGTGCCAGCAGCTCCTTGACTAGCGGGGCAAATACGCAGTATTTT. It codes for CASSSLTSGANTQYF.

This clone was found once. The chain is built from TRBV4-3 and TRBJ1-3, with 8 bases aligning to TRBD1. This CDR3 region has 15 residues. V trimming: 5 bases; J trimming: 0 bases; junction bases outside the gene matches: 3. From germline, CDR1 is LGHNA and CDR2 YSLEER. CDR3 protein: CASSADRASGNTIYF. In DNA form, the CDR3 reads TGCGCCAGCAGCGCGGACAGGGCCTCTGGAAACACCATATATTTT.

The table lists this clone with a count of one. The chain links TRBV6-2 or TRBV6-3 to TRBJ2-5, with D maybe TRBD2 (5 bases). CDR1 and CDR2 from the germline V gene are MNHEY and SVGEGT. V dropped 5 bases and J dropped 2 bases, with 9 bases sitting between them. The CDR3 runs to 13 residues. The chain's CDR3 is CASSRERQETQYF. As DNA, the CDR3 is TGTGCCAGCAGTAGGGAGAGACAAGAGACCCAGTACTTC.

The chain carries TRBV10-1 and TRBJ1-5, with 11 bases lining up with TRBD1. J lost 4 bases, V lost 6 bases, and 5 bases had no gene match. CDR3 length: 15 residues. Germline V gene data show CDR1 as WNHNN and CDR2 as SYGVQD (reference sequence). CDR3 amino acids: CASRHRDRGNQPQHF. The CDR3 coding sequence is TGCGCCAGCAGGCACCGGGACAGGGGGAATCAGCCCCAGCATTTT.

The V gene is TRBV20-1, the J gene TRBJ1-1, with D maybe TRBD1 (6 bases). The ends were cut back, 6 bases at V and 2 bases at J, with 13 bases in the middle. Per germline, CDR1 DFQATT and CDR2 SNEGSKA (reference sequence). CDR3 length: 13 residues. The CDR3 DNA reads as TGCAGTGCCAGTGGACAGTCAAACACTGAAGCTTTCTTT. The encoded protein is CSASGQSNTEAFF.

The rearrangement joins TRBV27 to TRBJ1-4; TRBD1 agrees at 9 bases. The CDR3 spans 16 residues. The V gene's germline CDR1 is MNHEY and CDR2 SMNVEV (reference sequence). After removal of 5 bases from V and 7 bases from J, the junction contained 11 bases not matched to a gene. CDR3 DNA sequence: TGTGCCAGCAGTCAACCCCTCGGGACAGGGACTGAAAAACTGTTTTTT. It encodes CASSQPLGTGTEKLFF.

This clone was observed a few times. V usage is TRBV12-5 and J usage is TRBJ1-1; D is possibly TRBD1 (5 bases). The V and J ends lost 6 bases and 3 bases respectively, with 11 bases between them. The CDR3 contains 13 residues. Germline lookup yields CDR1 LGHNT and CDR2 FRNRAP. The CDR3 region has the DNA TGTGCTAGTGGCCAAGACAGTTACACTGAAGCTTTCTTT. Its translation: CASGQDSYTEAFF.

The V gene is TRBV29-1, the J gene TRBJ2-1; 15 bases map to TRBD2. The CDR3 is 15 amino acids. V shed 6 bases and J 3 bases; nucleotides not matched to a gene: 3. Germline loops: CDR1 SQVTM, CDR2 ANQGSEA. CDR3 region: CSVGTSGGRYNEQFF. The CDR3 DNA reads TGCAGCGTCGGGACTAGCGGGGGGCGCTACAATGAGCAGTTCTTC.

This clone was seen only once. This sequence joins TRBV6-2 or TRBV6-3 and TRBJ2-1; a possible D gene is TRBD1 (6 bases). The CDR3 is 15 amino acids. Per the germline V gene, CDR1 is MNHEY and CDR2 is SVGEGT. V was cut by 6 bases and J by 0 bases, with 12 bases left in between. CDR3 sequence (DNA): TGTGCCAGCAGCCTTGACAGGAGCTCCTACAATGAGCAGTTCTTC. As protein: CASSLDRSSYNEQFF.

The CDR3 DNA follows: TGTGCCAGCAGGGGCAGGGGACAGGCGTACTTC. It is translated as CASRGRGQAYF. The chain combines TRBV14 with TRBJ2-5, with TRBD1 matching 8 bases. CDR3 length: 11 residues. In germline, CDR1 is SGHDN, CDR2 FVKESK. J gave up 13 bases and V 6 bases, and 7 bases lay outside the gene matches.

CDR3 in amino acids: CASSRGGDNQPQHF. In DNA, the CDR3 is TGCGCCAGCAGCAGGGGTGGCGACAATCAGCCCCAGCATTTT. The V gene is TRBV5-1, the J gene TRBJ1-5; D might be TRBD1 (5 bases). This CDR3 has 14 amino acids. Germline loops: CDR1 SGHRS, CDR2 YFSETQ. V lost 4 bases and J lost 3, with 11 bases in between.

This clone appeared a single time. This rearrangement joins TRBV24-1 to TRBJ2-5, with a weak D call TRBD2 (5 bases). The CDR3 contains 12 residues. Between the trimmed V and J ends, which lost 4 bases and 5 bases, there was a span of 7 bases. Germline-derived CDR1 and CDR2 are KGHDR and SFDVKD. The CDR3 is CATSEPGETQYF. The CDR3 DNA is TGTGCCACCAGTGAACCGGGGGAGACCCAGTACTTC.

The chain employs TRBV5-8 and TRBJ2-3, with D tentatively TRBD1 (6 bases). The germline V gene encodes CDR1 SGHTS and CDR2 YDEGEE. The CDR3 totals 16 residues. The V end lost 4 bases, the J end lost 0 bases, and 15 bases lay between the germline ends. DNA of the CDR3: TGTGCCAGCAGCAGGTGGGGGCTCACTAGCACAGATACGCAGTATTTT. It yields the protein CASSRWGLTSTDTQYF.

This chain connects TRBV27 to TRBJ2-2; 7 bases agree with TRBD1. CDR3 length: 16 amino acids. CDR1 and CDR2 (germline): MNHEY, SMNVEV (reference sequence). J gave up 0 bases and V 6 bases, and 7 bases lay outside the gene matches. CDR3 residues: CASRDTGVTNTGELFF. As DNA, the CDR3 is TGTGCCAGCAGGGATACAGGGGTTACGAACACCGGGGAGCTGTTTTTT.

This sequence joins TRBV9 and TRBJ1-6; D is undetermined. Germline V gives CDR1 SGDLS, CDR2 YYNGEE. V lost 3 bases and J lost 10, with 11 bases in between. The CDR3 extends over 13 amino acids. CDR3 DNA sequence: TGTGCCAGCAGCGAGAATATCTACTCACCCCTCCACTTT. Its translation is CASSENIYSPLHF.

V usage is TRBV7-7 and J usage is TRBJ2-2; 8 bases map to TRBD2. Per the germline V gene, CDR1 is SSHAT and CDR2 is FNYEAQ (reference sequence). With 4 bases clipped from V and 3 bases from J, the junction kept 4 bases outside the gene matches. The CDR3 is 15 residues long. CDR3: CASSSTGGDTGELFF. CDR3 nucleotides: TGTGCCAGCAGCTCAACGGGAGGGGACACCGGGGAGCTGTTTTTT.

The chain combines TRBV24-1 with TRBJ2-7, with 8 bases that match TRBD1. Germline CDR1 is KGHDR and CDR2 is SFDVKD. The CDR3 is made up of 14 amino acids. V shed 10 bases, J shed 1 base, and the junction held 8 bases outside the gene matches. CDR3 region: CATSAGTGSYEQYF. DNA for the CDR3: TGTGCCACTTCGGCAGGGACAGGTTCCTACGAGCAGTACTTC.

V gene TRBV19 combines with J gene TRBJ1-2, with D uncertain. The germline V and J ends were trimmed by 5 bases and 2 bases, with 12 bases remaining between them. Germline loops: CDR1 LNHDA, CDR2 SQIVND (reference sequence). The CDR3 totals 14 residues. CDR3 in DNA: TGTGCCAGTAGTGCCCAGCAGGCGAACTATGGCTACACCTTC. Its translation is CASSAQQANYGYTF.